These T cell receptor beta chains were read from a single sample in a study of regulatory T cells in long-lasting Graves disease. TCRdb processed the multiplex PCR reads anew with MiXCR; each CDR3 protein has one entry. The repertoire consists of 400,000 to 500,000 distinct CDR3 sequences, with about 15% occurring once and the leading ten covering approximately 16%. The same sample was also studied in work on T cells in Graves' hyperthyroidism and ophthalmopathy.

The input for sequencing was peripheral blood mononuclear cells (PBMCs), taken at new diagnosis, from a patient treated with antithyroid drugs. All receptors come from a woman aged 25 to 39 with Graves disease. Both conserved end residues are part of each CDR3. Each record gives: clone size, V gene, D gene, J gene, CDR3 protein, CDR3 DNA. D genes are given only for firm matches. Size is stated for part of the rows, as once, few or many counts, or as a class when the clone is expanded.

abundance: NA
v_gene: TRBV30
d_gene: NA
j_gene: TRBJ1-5
CDR3aa: CAWSVGSDQPQHF
CDR3nt: TGTGCCTGGAGTGTAGGCTCTGATCAGCCCCAGCATTTT

abundance: NA
v_gene: TRBV19
d_gene: NA
j_gene: TRBJ2-3
CDR3aa: CASTGWSTDTQYF
CDR3nt: TGTGCCAGTACGGGATGGAGTACAGATACGCAGTATTTT

abundance: many
v_gene: TRBV4-1
d_gene: NA
j_gene: TRBJ1-1
CDR3aa: CASSQPRRNTEAFF
CDR3nt: TGCGCCAGCAGCCAACCGAGACGGAACACTGAAGCTTTCTTT

abundance: few
v_gene: TRBV6-5
d_gene: TRBD2
j_gene: TRBJ2-5
CDR3aa: CASSYSGTSGSRQTQYF
CDR3nt: TGTGCCAGCAGTTACTCCGGGACTAGCGGGAGTAGGCAGACCCAGTACTTC

abundance: many
v_gene: TRBV19
d_gene: NA
j_gene: TRBJ1-2
CDR3aa: CASSIDSAHYGYTF
CDR3nt: TGTGCCAGTAGTATAGATTCTGCCCACTATGGCTACACCTTC

abundance: many
v_gene: TRBV18
d_gene: TRBD1
j_gene: TRBJ1-2
CDR3aa: CASSPLGQSYGYTF
CDR3nt: TGTGCCAGCTCACCACTGGGACAGAGCTATGGCTACACCTTC

abundance: many
v_gene: TRBV7-9
d_gene: NA
j_gene: TRBJ2-1
CDR3aa: CASSTSRELQGNEQFF
CDR3nt: TGTGCCAGCAGCACCTCCCGGGAACTACAGGGCAATGAGCAGTTCTTC

abundance: many
v_gene: TRBV6-2/TRBV6-3
d_gene: NA
j_gene: TRBJ2-7
CDR3aa: CASSYSDSPSYEQYF
CDR3nt: TGTGCCAGCAGTTACTCCGACAGCCCCTCCTACGAGCAGTACTTC

abundance: many
v_gene: TRBV28
d_gene: TRBD1
j_gene: TRBJ2-1
CDR3aa: CASSFNRGQGSFYNEQFF
CDR3nt: TGTGCCAGCAGTTTTAATCGGGGACAGGGGAGTTTTTACAATGAGCAGTTCTTC

abundance: many
v_gene: TRBV15
d_gene: TRBD2
j_gene: TRBJ2-7
CDR3aa: CATSRDFGGTSGPHEQYF
CDR3nt: TGTGCCACCAGCAGAGATTTCGGGGGGACTAGCGGACCCCACGAGCAGTACTTC

abundance: NA
v_gene: TRBV5-6
d_gene: TRBD1
j_gene: TRBJ1-1
CDR3aa: CASSLAGTGVMNTEAFF
CDR3nt: TGTGCCAGCAGCTTGGCCGGGACAGGGGTTATGAACACTGAAGCTTTCTTT

abundance: many
v_gene: TRBV30
d_gene: NA
j_gene: TRBJ1-3
CDR3aa: CAWTWTSGNTIYF
CDR3nt: TGTGCCTGGACCTGGACCTCTGGAAACACCATATATTTT

abundance: NA
v_gene: TRBV9
d_gene: TRBD2
j_gene: TRBJ2-5
CDR3aa: CASSQNPGLAGETQYF
CDR3nt: TGTGCCAGCAGTCAAAATCCGGGACTAGCGGGAGAGACCCAGTACTTC

abundance: many
v_gene: TRBV30
d_gene: NA
j_gene: TRBJ2-5
CDR3aa: CAWSPSLQETQYF
CDR3nt: TGTGCCTGGAGCCCATCCCTCCAAGAGACCCAGTACTTC

abundance: many
v_gene: TRBV7-9
d_gene: NA
j_gene: TRBJ2-1
CDR3aa: CASSPSRSYNEQFF
CDR3nt: TGTGCCAGCAGCCCCTCCCGCTCCTACAATGAGCAGTTCTTC

abundance: few
v_gene: TRBV4-1
d_gene: NA
j_gene: TRBJ2-7
CDR3aa: CASSQVARGSYEQYF
CDR3nt: TGCGCCAGCAGCCAAGTAGCCCGGGGTTCCTACGAGCAGTACTTC

abundance: many
v_gene: TRBV7-8
d_gene: TRBD1
j_gene: TRBJ2-7
CDR3aa: CASSLTGGIYEQYF
CDR3nt: TGTGCCAGCAGCTTAACAGGGGGCATCTACGAGCAGTACTTC

abundance: few
v_gene: TRBV6-2/TRBV6-3
d_gene: NA
j_gene: TRBJ2-1
CDR3aa: CASSYRQALSYNEQFF
CDR3nt: TGTGCCAGCAGTTATCGTCAGGCCCTATCCTACAATGAGCAGTTCTTC

abundance: few
v_gene: TRBV6-4
d_gene: NA
j_gene: TRBJ2-4
CDR3aa: CASSYSQGLNIQYF
CDR3nt: TGTGCCAGCAGTTACAGCCAGGGGTTGAACATTCAGTACTTC

abundance: NA
v_gene: TRBV19
d_gene: NA
j_gene: TRBJ2-3
CDR3aa: CATRRASTDTQYF
CDR3nt: TGTGCCACTCGACGGGCTAGCACAGATACGCAGTATTTT

abundance: NA
v_gene: TRBV19
d_gene: NA
j_gene: TRBJ2-7
CDR3aa: CASNEGPSYEQYF
CDR3nt: TGTGCCAGTAACGAGGGACCATCCTACGAGCAGTACTTC

abundance: NA
v_gene: TRBV20-1
d_gene: NA
j_gene: TRBJ2-3
CDR3aa: CSARVATDTQYF
CDR3nt: TGCAGTGCTCGGGTCGCCACAGATACGCAGTATTTT

abundance: many
v_gene: TRBV10-3
d_gene: NA
j_gene: TRBJ2-2
CDR3aa: CAISDPTRTGELFF
CDR3nt: TGTGCCATCAGTGACCCTACCCGCACCGGGGAGCTGTTTTTT

abundance: NA
v_gene: TRBV6-9
d_gene: NA
j_gene: TRBJ2-3
CDR3aa: CASSYLTSTDTQYF
CDR3nt: TGTGCCAGCAGTTACTTGACTAGCACAGATACGCAGTATTTT

abundance: NA
v_gene: TRBV7-8
d_gene: NA
j_gene: TRBJ2-1
CDR3aa: CASSYRETSYNEQFF
CDR3nt: TGTGCCAGCAGCTACAGGGAAACGTCCTACAATGAGCAGTTCTTC

abundance: NA
v_gene: TRBV9
d_gene: NA
j_gene: TRBJ1-1
CDR3aa: CASSVVQGQGNTEAFF
CDR3nt: TGTGCCAGCAGCGTAGTGCAAGGTCAGGGGAACACTGAAGCTTTCTTT

abundance: many
v_gene: TRBV30
d_gene: NA
j_gene: TRBJ2-3
CDR3aa: CAWICRTDTQYF
CDR3nt: TGTGCCTGGATATGTAGAACAGATACGCAGTATTTT